The 22 T cell receptor beta chains listed next were all sequenced from one sample in a study of blood T cell repertoires in COVID-19 (dated by TCRdb to 2020 to 2021). Libraries were prepared through the immunoSEQ multiplex PCR assay. Entries here come from immuneACCESS through TCRdb and include only in-frame sequences with V and J called. Some clones fail to appear in such tables; in the studies checked, an unresolved V gene covers under half of the shortfall, and the cause of the remainder is unknown. In all, the sample holds tens of thousands of clones, and around 90% of those were seen once. The top ten hold around 13% of the sample. The sequencing input was peripheral blood. These receptors were collected from a human donor with active COVID-19. The donor label of this sample is uncertain.

The genes are TRBV6-2 or TRBV6-3 and TRBJ2-2; possible D gene TRBD2, 5 bases. The germline gives CDR1 MNHEY, CDR2 SVGEGT. The V end lost 3 bases, the J end lost 2 bases, and 10 bases lay between the germline ends. The CDR3 length is 15 residues. The CDR3 spells CASSYWAGNTGELFF. The CDR3 region has the DNA TGTGCCAGCAGTTATTGGGCGGGTAACACCGGGGAGCTGTTTTTT.

The V and J genes are TRBV14 and TRBJ2-7; TRBD2 matches 9 bases. Germline V lookup: CDR1 SGHDN, CDR2 FVKESK. J was trimmed by 0 bases and V by 6 bases; bases with no gene match: 3. The CDR3 totals 14 residues. As DNA, the CDR3 is TGTGCCAGCAGATTTAGCGGGAGCTCCTACGAGCAGTACTTC. Translated, it gives CASRFSGSSYEQYF.

The V and J genes are TRBV10-3 and TRBJ1-5; D might be TRBD1 (5 bases). CDR3 size: 16 residues. In germline, CDR1 is ENHRY, CDR2 SYGVKD. The germline V and J ends were trimmed by 4 bases and 6 bases, with 19 bases remaining between them. The CDR3 DNA reads TGTGCCATCAGTGCCCAGGGAGGGCAGGGCGGTCAGCCCCAGCATTTT. Its translation: CAISAQGGQGGQPQHF.

This clone was observed once. The CDR3 is CASSIKGGNQPQHF. CDR3 nucleotide sequence: TGTGCCAGCAGTATCAAGGGAGGGAATCAGCCCCAGCATTTT. This chain joins TRBV6-5 and TRBJ1-5; D is uncertain. Trimming cost V 5 bases and J 4 bases, with 12 bases left between them. This CDR3 is 14 amino acids long. Germline V gene data show CDR1 as MNHEY and CDR2 as SVGAGI.

This clone appeared a single time. The rearrangement links TRBV7-2 to TRBJ2-4, with D hard to call. The V and J ends lost 5 bases and 3 bases respectively, with 11 bases between them. This CDR3 comprises 14 residues. CDR1 and CDR2 (germline): SGHTA, FQGNSA. In DNA form, the CDR3 reads TGTGCCAGCAGCGCCACTAATCTCAAAAACATTCAGTACTTC. Protein: CASSATNLKNIQYF.

This sequence joins TRBV5-5 and TRBJ1-5; D gene ambiguous. The germline gives CDR1 SGHKS, CDR2 YYEKEE (reference sequence). The CDR3 totals 17 residues. Trimming took off 0 bases at V and 0 bases at J, with 13 bases between the two ends. CDR3 coding DNA: TGTGCCAGCAGCTTGGCCGAGGGAGGTGATAGCAATCAGCCCCAGCATTTT. This encodes CASSLAEGGDSNQPQHF.

This clone is a singleton in its sample. The rearrangement links TRBV7-9 to TRBJ1-1; D is uncertain. Between the trimmed V and J ends, which lost 2 bases and 5 bases, there was a span of 6 bases. This CDR3 comprises 12 residues. Looked up from germline, CDR1 is SEHNR and CDR2 is FQNEAQ (reference sequence). The CDR3 sequence is CASSLQDTEAFF. The DNA of the CDR3 is TGTGCCAGCAGCTTACAGGATACTGAAGCTTTCTTT.

The rearrangement links TRBV5-6 to TRBJ2-7, with 14 nucleotides matching TRBD2. The germline V gene encodes CDR1 SGHDT and CDR2 YYEEEE. The CDR3 sequence is 18 residues long. The J segment lost 3 bases and the V segment lost 2 bases, leaving 10 bases of the junction unmatched. CDR3: CASSFTTSGRGGRYEQYF. The CDR3 DNA sequence: TGTGCCAGCAGCTTTACGACTAGCGGGAGGGGAGGGCGCTACGAGCAGTACTTC.

This chain connects TRBV28 to TRBJ2-7; 12 nucleotides align to TRBD1. The V and J ends lost 6 bases and 5 bases, in that order; junction bases with no gene match: 5. Germline V lookup: CDR1 MDHEN, CDR2 SYDVKM. The CDR3 contains 14 residues. DNA of the CDR3: TGTGCCAGCAGAGAAGGGACAGGGGGCCACGAGCAGTACTTC. The encoded protein is CASREGTGGHEQYF.

This clone was counted a few times. CDR3 protein: CASSPLLFTNTGELFF. CDR3 nucleotide sequence: TGTGCCAGCAGTCCCCTTTTATTTACGAACACCGGGGAGCTGTTTTTT. This chain joins TRBV7-2 and TRBJ2-2; the D is unclear. The V end was cut by 6 bases, the J end by 0 bases, with 14 bases between. There are 16 residues in the CDR3. Germline-derived CDR1 and CDR2 are SGHTA and FQGNSA. Drawing the rest from reference TRBV7-2 and TRBJ2-2, the complete variable domain is GAGVSQSPSNKVTEKGKDVELRCDPISGHTALYWYRQSLGQGLEFLIYFQGNSAPDKSGLPSDRFSAERTGGSVSTLTIQRTQQEDSAVYLCASSPLLFTNTGELFFGEGSRLTVL.

The rearrangement uses TRBV7-9 and TRBJ1-4; D is uncertain. Between the trimmed V and J ends, which lost 5 bases and 0 bases, there was a span of 13 bases. From germline, CDR1 is SEHNR and CDR2 FQNEAQ (reference sequence). CDR3 length equals 16 residues. CDR3 nucleotide sequence: TGTGCCAGCAGCCCCACCCCGGTTGCAACTAATGAAAAACTGTTTTTT. Amino acids: CASSPTPVATNEKLFF.

The V and J genes are TRBV11-2 and TRBJ2-6, with D possibly being TRBD1 (6 bases). This CDR3 has 16 amino acids. Looked up from germline, CDR1 is SGHAT and CDR2 is FQNNGV. Trimming removed 5 bases at V and 0 bases at J, with 11 bases between. CDR3 nucleotide sequence: TGTGCCAGCAGCGAGACAGGCTTCTCTGGGGCCAACGTCCTGACTTTC. Its protein is CASSETGFSGANVLTF.

The chain uses TRBV21-1 and TRBJ1-2. TRBV21-1 is flagged as a pseudogene. CDR3 length: 15 amino acids. CDR3 region: CASSKGERANYGYTF. CDR3 sequence (DNA): TGTGCCAGCAGCAAAGGGGAGAGGGCAAACTATGGCTACACCTTC.

This clone appeared once. The V and J genes are TRBV28 and TRBJ1-2; possibly TRBD1 for D (6 bases). This CDR3 is 14 amino acids long. V was trimmed by 7 bases and J by 2 bases, leaving 14 bases between them. The germline gives CDR1 MDHEN, CDR2 SYDVKM. In DNA, the CDR3 is TGTGCCAGCACTCTAGGGGGTCGGAACTATGGCTACACCTTC. Protein sequence: CASTLGGRNYGYTF.

This chain connects TRBV30 to TRBJ2-3; TRBD1 aligns across 10 bases. CDR1 is GTSNPN and CDR2 is SVGIG in the germline V gene (reference sequence). Trimming cost V 2 bases and J 3 bases; bases outside gene matches: 2. This CDR3 is built from 14 residues. The CDR3 loop reads CAWSRDRGTDTQYF. In DNA form, the CDR3 reads TGTGCCTGGAGTCGGGACAGGGGAACAGATACGCAGTATTTT. Full variable domain (missing parts from reference TRBV30 and TRBJ2-3): SQTIHQWPATLVQPVGSPLSLECTVEGTSNPNLYWYRQAAGRGLQLLFYSVGIGQISSEVPQNLSASRPQDRQFILSSKKLLLSDSGFYLCAWSRDRGTDTQYFGPGTRLTVL.

This chain connects TRBV6-2 or TRBV6-3 to TRBJ2-1; D gene ambiguous. Trimming cost V 1 base and J 5 bases, with 6 bases left between them. The CDR3 has 13 residues. Germline V gene data show CDR1 as MNHEY and CDR2 as SVGEGT. The CDR3 protein is CASSYLRHNEQFF. In nucleotides, the CDR3 is TGTGCCAGCAGTTACTTGCGGCACAATGAGCAGTTCTTC.

The rearrangement joins TRBV30 to TRBJ2-1; 7 nucleotides match TRBD1. V dropped 0 bases and J dropped 6; count of bases not matched to a gene: 8. CDR3 size: 15 residues. Germline-derived CDR1 and CDR2 are GTSNPN and SVGIG (reference sequence). The CDR3: CAWSVGTVGFNEQFF. Written as DNA, the CDR3 is TGTGCCTGGAGTGTAGGGACAGTAGGATTCAATGAGCAGTTCTTC.

This chain uses TRBV7-2 with TRBJ2-7; 8 bases align to TRBD1. Germline V gene lookup returns CDR1 SGHTA and CDR2 FQGNSA. With V trimmed by 6 bases and J by 6 bases, 4 bases remained unmatched. CDR3 length equals 12 residues. The CDR3 protein is CASRFRGPEQYF. The CDR3 region has the DNA TGTGCCAGCAGATTCAGGGGGCCCGAGCAGTACTTC.

CDR3 in DNA: TGTGCCAGTAGTACCCCCCAGGGACTAGCGGGAGACACCGGGGAGCTGTTTTTT. Residues: CASSTPQGLAGDTGELFF. V and J are TRBV19 and TRBJ2-2, with 14 bases matching TRBD2. The V gene's germline CDR1 is LNHDA and CDR2 SQIVND (reference sequence). This CDR3 contains 18 residues. V shed 4 bases and J 3 bases; nucleotides not matched to a gene: 7.

This clone was seen a single time. The junction does not match germline at one end; this may be a read error. V usage is TRBV4-3 and J usage is TRBJ1-4, with a tentative D call TRBD1 (5 bases). The CDR3 has 15 residues. CDR1 LGHNA and CDR2 YSLEER come from the germline V gene. CDR3 in amino acids: CASSKDPRGGEKLFF. The CDR3 DNA reads as TGCGCCAGCAGCAAAGACCCCCGGGGGGGTGAAAAACTGTTTTTT.

V usage is TRBV7-9 and J usage is TRBJ2-7; 14 bases match TRBD2. The CDR3 is 15 residues long. The V segment lost 5 bases and the J segment 6 bases; nucleotides outside the gene matches: 6. The V gene's germline CDR1 is SEHNR and CDR2 FQNEAQ (reference sequence). CDR3 coding DNA: TGTGCCAGCAGCGCAGCCGGGACTAGCGGGAGCGAGCAGTACTTC. As protein: CASSAAGTSGSEQYF.

The chain combines TRBV3-1 (or the pseudogene TRBV3-2) with TRBJ1-5; D is unresolved. CDR1 is LGHDT and CDR2 is YNNKEL in the germline V gene (reference sequence). V was pared by 1 base and J by 5 bases, with 6 bases between. This CDR3 comprises 13 residues. CDR3 sequence: CASSQGQDQPQHF. The CDR3 nucleotides are TGTGCCAGCAGCCAAGGGCAAGATCAGCCCCAGCATTTT.